Listed here are 6 T cell receptor beta chains from one sample, sequenced in a study of OX40 agonist ivuxolimab in advanced cancers. TCRdb's copy holds only in-frame clones and misses some; the assay was immunoSEQ multiplex PCR. The sample records tens of thousands of clones, 90% to 95% being singletons. The specimen was CD4+ or CD8+ T cells sorted from blood, collected in a trial of the OX40 agonist ivuxolimab. The receptors originated from an adult with an advanced solid tumor such as melanoma, head and neck, liver or kidney cancer.

This chain joins TRBV15 and TRBJ2-5; D ambiguous. The length of the CDR3 is 14 residues. Germline V gives CDR1 LNHNV, CDR2 YYDKDF (reference sequence). Trimming took 6 bases from V and 1 from J, leaving 12 bases between them. The CDR3 DNA reads TGTGCCACCAGTGGTGGGTGGCTCCAAGAGACCCAGTACTTC. It yields the protein CATSGGWLQETQYF.

V usage is TRBV4-1 and J usage is TRBJ1-1; D gene unclear. V gave up 4 bases and J gave up 0 bases, with 9 bases separating them. From germline, CDR1 is MGHRA and CDR2 YSYEKL. CDR3 length: 14 amino acids. CDR3 DNA: TGCGCCAGCAGCCGCCCAGGCATGAACACTGAAGCTTTCTTT. Protein: CASSRPGMNTEAFF.

The genes are TRBV4-1 and TRBJ2-7, with a possible D match to TRBD1 (5 bases). The CDR3 is made up of 13 amino acids. V gave up 3 bases and J gave up 4 bases, with 10 bases separating them. The germline V gene encodes CDR1 MGHRA and CDR2 YSYEKL. CDR3 sequence: CASSHLGAYEQYV. In DNA form, the CDR3 reads TGCGCCAGCAGCCATCTAGGGGCGTACGAGCAGTACGTC.

This clone has only one observation. V usage is TRBV6-6 and J usage is TRBJ1-2; D is possibly TRBD1 (5 bases). CDR3 length: 14 residues. Per germline, CDR1 MNHNY and CDR2 SVGAGI (reference sequence). Trimming removed 2 bases at V and 6 bases at J, with 13 bases between. The CDR3 sequence is CASSYLRDPNGYTF. In DNA form, the CDR3 reads TGTGCCAGCAGTTACCTCCGGGACCCAAATGGCTACACCTTC.

The rearrangement uses TRBV6-4 and TRBJ1-5; no definite D call. CDR3 length: 13 residues. Per germline, CDR1 MRHNA and CDR2 SNTAGT. Trimming took 3 bases from V and 7 from J, leaving 10 bases between them. The CDR3 DNA reads TGTGCCAGCAGTGAGCCTGAGGACCAGCCCCAGCATTTT. Amino acid sequence: CASSEPEDQPQHF.

The rearrangement uses TRBV6-6 and TRBJ2-7; a possible D gene is TRBD1 (5 bases). V dropped 6 bases and J dropped 3 bases, with 12 bases sitting between them. The germline CDR1 and CDR2 sequences are MNHNY and SVGAGI (reference sequence). This CDR3 comprises 13 residues. CDR3 coding DNA: TGTGCCAGCAGGGGGCTCATTCGCTACGAGCAGTACTTC. Protein: CASRGLIRYEQYF.